These T cell receptor beta chains were read from a single sample in a study of shared clonotypes between healthy human individuals. Assay used: immunoSEQ multiplex PCR; TCRdb lists only in-frame clones, some missing. The sample yields about a million clones, more than 60% seen once. Sequenced: memory CD4+ T cells sorted from blood. The receptors come from a man between 18 and 35 years old in good health. CDR3s include the opening cysteine and the closing phenylalanine or tryptophan. The D gene is left open where the match is weak. The size field is filled for only some rows; it gives once, few, many or a size class.

d_call	clone_size	v_call	j_call	cdr3_nt	cdr3_aa
-	-	TRBV2	TRBJ1-2	TGTGCCAGCATTCCCGGGATTAACTATGGCTACACCTTC	CASIPGINYGYTF
-	-	TRBV5-1	TRBJ2-3	TGCGCCAGCAGCCAGGACAGCACAGATACGCAGTATTTT	CASSQDSTDTQYF
-	-	TRBV7-2	TRBJ2-7	TGTGCCAGCAGGGGTGGGGTAGCGAGCTCCTACGAGCAGTACTTC	CASRGGVASSYEQYF
-	-	TRBV9	TRBJ2-4	TGTGCCAGCAGCGTAGGACCTATAGCCAAAAACATTCAGTACTTC	CASSVGPIAKNIQYF
TRBD1	-	TRBV15	TRBJ1-3	TGTGCCACCAGCGCAAGACAGGGAACGCGGGGAAACACCATATATTTT	CATSARQGTRGNTIYF
-	-	TRBV19	TRBJ1-3	TGTGCCAGTAGTATACGACAGGCGCGGCTCTCTGGAAACACCATATATTTT	CASSIRQARLSGNTIYF
-	-	TRBV7-2	TRBJ1-1	TGTGCCAGCAGCCCCAGGCGAGGGAACACTGAAGCTTTCTTT	CASSPRRGNTEAFF
-	-	TRBV19	TRBJ2-3	TGTGCCAGTAGTTTGGGCGGTCCCACAGATACGCAGTATTTT	CASSLGGPTDTQYF
-	-	TRBV6-1	TRBJ2-3	TGTGCCAGCAGTGGGCGATTTTCAGATACGCAGTATTTT	CASSGRFSDTQYF
-	-	TRBV5-1	TRBJ2-1	TGCGCCAGCAGCTTCGACAGCACCCGAGGGGTATACAATGAGCAGTTCTTC	CASSFDSTRGVYNEQFF
-	-	TRBV7-2	TRBJ2-3	TGTGCCAGCAGCTTCCCTTTCAGGGATACGCAGTATTTT	CASSFPFRDTQYF
-	-	TRBV11-2	TRBJ2-7	TGTGCCAGCAGCTTAGATTCTGTCTTCTACGAGCAGTACTTC	CASSLDSVFYEQYF
TRBD2	-	TRBV5-1	TRBJ2-3	TGCGCCAGCAGCCTCGAGGGCGGGGGGGCATCAGATACGCAGTATTTT	CASSLEGGGASDTQYF
TRBD1	-	TRBV11-2	TRBJ2-5	TGTGCCAGCAGCCGGGGGACAGGACAAGAGACCCAGTACTTC	CASSRGTGQETQYF
-	-	TRBV20-1	TRBJ2-1	TGCAGTGCTAGCGGGGTTAATGAGCAGTTCTTC	CSASGVNEQFF
-	once	TRBV10-3	TRBJ2-2	TGTGCCATCAGGGAACAGTTGAGCACCGGGGAGCTGTTTTTT	CAIREQLSTGELFF
-	-	TRBV25-1	TRBJ2-3	TGTGCCAGCAGGCGAGGGGGGGAGCCTTTCACAGATACGCAGTATTTT	CASRRGGEPFTDTQYF
TRBD2	-	TRBV25-1	TRBJ2-1	TGTGCCAGCAGTGGGTTGGGCAGCGGGGGATACAATGAGCAGTTCTTC	CASSGLGSGGYNEQFF
-	few	TRBV11-2	TRBJ1-1	TGTGCCAGCAGCTTAGATTACTCCACTGAAGCTTTCTTT	CASSLDYSTEAFF
TRBD2	-	TRBV5-6	TRBJ2-2	TGTGCCAGCAGCCCGGGGGGGACTAGCGTGTCCGGGGAGCTGTTTTTT	CASSPGGTSVSGELFF
-	few	TRBV7-2	TRBJ2-1	TGTGCCAGCAGCTTAGGAGGGGCGGGGATGTACAATGAGCAGTTCTTC	CASSLGGAGMYNEQFF
TRBD1	once	TRBV7-9	TRBJ1-2	TGTGCCAGCAGCCCCTCAGGGGGCAAGGATGGCTACACCTTC	CASSPSGGKDGYTF
TRBD2	-	TRBV9	TRBJ2-1	TGTGCCAGCAGCCCCCTTAGCGGGAAAAACAATGAGCAGTTCTTC	CASSPLSGKNNEQFF
-	-	TRBV7-2	TRBJ2-1	TGTGCCAGCAGCTTATTTGGGTGGAACAATGAGCAGTTCTTC	CASSLFGWNNEQFF
-	few	TRBV2	TRBJ1-1	TGTGCCAGCAGTGATTCTTCCAGGGGAAAGACTGAAGCTTTCTTT	CASSDSSRGKTEAFF
-	-	TRBV6-1	TRBJ1-3	TGTGCCAGCAGTAGCACCTCTGGAAACACCATATATTTT	CASSSTSGNTIYF
-	-	TRBV30	TRBJ1-6	TGTGCCTTTAGTGGGGCACCCAATTCACCCCTCCACTTT	CAFSGAPNSPLHF
TRBD2	-	TRBV5-6	TRBJ2-4	TGTGCCAGCAGCCTAGGGACTAGCGGTGTAGCCAAAAACATTCAGTACTTC	CASSLGTSGVAKNIQYF
TRBD1	-	TRBV2	TRBJ1-1	TGTGCCAGCAGTGAAGGGGGACAGGGAAAGAACACTGAAGCTTTCTTT	CASSEGGQGKNTEAFF
-	-	TRBV9	TRBJ1-2	TGTGCCAGCAGCGTCCAAGGCATCCAGGGAGGGGGCTATGGCTACACCTTC	CASSVQGIQGGGYGYTF
TRBD1	-	TRBV19	TRBJ2-6	TGTGCCAGTAGTATGGTGGGGCAGGGGGAAGCCAACGTCCTGACTTTC	CASSMVGQGEANVLTF
TRBD2	-	TRBV11-3	TRBJ2-7	TGTGCCAGCAGCTTACGGGAGGGCCACGAGCAGTACTTC	CASSLREGHEQYF
-	-	TRBV6-5	TRBJ2-7	TGTGCCAGCAGTTACTCTAGGGGGGCCTACGAGCAGTACTTC	CASSYSRGAYEQYF
-	-	TRBV30	TRBJ2-3	TGTGCCTGGAGTGTCGGGTTTACGCAGTATTTT	CAWSVGFTQYF
-	-	TRBV5-8	TRBJ2-1	TGTGCCAGCAGCTTGGTGGGCCATGAGCAGTTCTTC	CASSLVGHEQFF
-	-	TRBV2	TRBJ1-2	TGTGCCAGCAACTTGGACGAATACTATGGCTACACCTTC	CASNLDEYYGYTF
TRBD1	-	TRBV7-8	TRBJ1-2	TGTGCCAGCAGCTTAACAGGGGGCGGCTATGGCTACACCTTC	CASSLTGGGYGYTF
TRBD2	-	TRBV12-5	TRBJ2-1	TGTGCTAGTGGTTTGGTAATGGCGGGAGCATCCTACAATGAGCAGTTCTTC	CASGLVMAGASYNEQFF
-	-	TRBV5-1	TRBJ2-1	TGCGCCAGCAGCCACCAGAGGGGAATCAATGAGCAGTTCTTC	CASSHQRGINEQFF
-	-	TRBV6-6	TRBJ2-5	TGTGCCAGCAGTTTTACGAGGGATGTGGAGACCCAGTACTTC	CASSFTRDVETQYF
-	-	TRBV9	TRBJ2-3	TGTGCCAGCAGCGTAGACGGAAACACAGATACGCAGTATTTT	CASSVDGNTDTQYF
-	-	TRBV5-1	TRBJ2-6	TGCGCCAGCAGCGCCGGACAGGGAGGGAGGGTCCCTGGGGCCAACGTCCTGACTTTC	CASSAGQGGRVPGANVLTF
TRBD2	-	TRBV5-4	TRBJ2-3	TGTGCCAGCAGCTCCTTTACCCGACTAGCGGGAGGTACAGATACGCAGTATTTT	CASSSFTRLAGGTDTQYF
-	-	TRBV19	TRBJ1-5	TGTGCCAGTAGTATTGACTCGGGGGGCTATCAGCCCCAGCATTTT	CASSIDSGGYQPQHF
-	-	TRBV10-2	TRBJ1-1	TGCGCCACCTCTCGGCAGAACACTGAAGCTTTCTTT	CATSRQNTEAFF
-	-	TRBV6-1	TRBJ1-2	TGTGCCAGCAGTGAAAGGGCATATCACTCTAACTATGGCTACACCTTC	CASSERAYHSNYGYTF
-	-	TRBV5-6	TRBJ1-5	TGTGCCAGCAGCTTGGCAGGTGGTATAGGGCAGCCCCAGCATTTT	CASSLAGGIGQPQHF
-	-	TRBV5-6	TRBJ2-3	TGTGCCAGCAGCTCGAATAGGTGGGATACGCAGTATTTT	CASSSNRWDTQYF
TRBD1	-	TRBV10-1	TRBJ2-7	TGCGCCAGCAAATACCGGGACAGGGGGGCTAACTCCTACGAGCAGTACTTC	CASKYRDRGANSYEQYF
-	-	TRBV27	TRBJ1-2	TGTGCCAGCAGTTTAGGGGTAGGGGATGGCTACACCTTC	CASSLGVGDGYTF
-	-	TRBV2	TRBJ2-5	TGTGCCAGCAACGTCGGAGAGACCCAGTACTTC	CASNVGETQYF
TRBD1	-	TRBV6-1	TRBJ2-7	TGTGCCAGCAGTGGATGGGGACAGAGGTACGCCTACGAGCAGTACTTC	CASSGWGQRYAYEQYF
TRBD2	few	TRBV5-6	TRBJ2-7	TGTGCCAGCAGCCCGGGACTAGCGGGAGTAAAAGGGGCTCTGGAGCAGTACTTC	CASSPGLAGVKGALEQYF
-	-	TRBV7-2	TRBJ2-5	TGTGCCAGCAGCCAGACGGGCAGGCCCGAAGAGACCCAGTACTTC	CASSQTGRPEETQYF